Below are 31 T cell receptor beta chains sequenced from a single sample in a study of CD8+CD57+ T cells in acquired aplastic anemia. Genomic DNA, the template, was used for profiling of the TCR beta VDJ and CDR3. MiXCR, run by TCRdb on the reads, gives a single entry per CDR3 protein. The sample comprises 200,000 to 250,000 distinct CDR3 sequences, around 49% of which are singletons, and 20% rests with the top ten. Those patients picked for sequencing had displayed CD8+CD57+ cell expansion on flow cytometry. Sequencing used sorted CD4+, CD8+, or CD8+CD57+ T cells (not recorded which) from PBMCs. The receptors derive from a human donor with aplastic anemia.

CDR3 protein: CARLQGRSTEAFF. CDR3 bases: TGTGCCAGACTACAGGGTAGATCCACTGAAGCTTTCTTT. This sequence joins TRBV2 and TRBJ1-1; weak D call: TRBD1 (6 bases). CDR1 is SNHLY, CDR2 FYNNEI, per germline. V was trimmed by 9 bases and J by 4 bases, leaving 15 bases between them. CDR3 size: 13 residues.

The CDR3 nucleotides read TGCGCCAGCAGCTTGACGGGAGGAAGCTACACCTTC. Protein: CASSLTGGSYTF. The rearrangement uses TRBV5-1 and TRBJ1-2; D gene uncertain. The germline V gene has CDR1 SGHRS and CDR2 YFSETQ. Trimming stripped 1 base from V and 9 bases from J, with 10 bases between. The CDR3 totals 12 residues.

Written as DNA, the CDR3 is TGCAGCGGTCGAATTAGCAATCAGCCCCAGCATTTT. Its protein product is CSGRISNQPQHF. The chain joins TRBV29-1 to TRBJ1-5; D is uncertain. Germline V lookup: CDR1 SQVTM, CDR2 ANQGSEA. The V end lost 7 bases, the J end lost 0 bases, and 7 bases lay between the germline ends. The CDR3 totals 12 residues.

Of note for this clonotype: Here the CDR3 omits its conserved ending phenylalanine or tryptophan, so a read error is the likely source. No DNA is shown, since the ends of the CDR3 on it are uncertain; the CDR3 is the one TCRdb lists. The chain combines TRBV7-9 with TRBJ2-7; TRBD1 was called by the table and not checked on the DNA. CDR1 is SEHNR, CDR2 FQNEAQ, per germline (reference sequence). The CDR3 sequence runs 8 residues, both termini included. This CDR3 reads CASSFRPL.

V gene TRBV24-1 combines with J gene TRBJ1-2, with D possibly being TRBD1 (5 bases). V was cut by 9 bases and J by 6 bases, with 16 bases left in between. The CDR3 is 13 residues long. Germline V gene lookup returns CDR1 KGHDR and CDR2 SFDVKD. The CDR3 DNA reads as TGTGCCACCTCTCAGGGTGGAAATGATGGCTACACCTTC. As protein: CATSQGGNDGYTF.

The chain carries TRBV7-9 and TRBJ2-1; D remains unclear. The CDR3 totals 14 residues. Germline CDR1 is SEHNR and CDR2 is FQNEAQ (reference sequence). V shed 5 bases and J shed 6 bases, with 14 bases lying between them. The CDR3 region has the DNA TGTGCCAGCAGCCCTTTTGGTTCTGCCAATGAGCAGTTCTTC. Encoded protein: CASSPFGSANEQFF. Combining the CDR3 with reference TRBV7-9 and TRBJ2-1 gives the whole variable domain DTGVSQNPRHKITKRGQNVTFRCDPISEHNRLYWYRQTLGQGPEFLTYFQNEAQLEKSRLLSDRFSAERPKGSFSTLEIQRTEQGDSAMYLCASSPFGSANEQFFGPGTRLTVL.

The V call is TRBV20-1, the J call TRBJ2-6, with 10 bases aligning to TRBD1. Looked up from germline, CDR1 is DFQATT and CDR2 is SNEGSKA (reference sequence). This CDR3 is 17 amino acids long. V lost 3 bases and J lost 1; bases outside the gene matches: 6. The CDR3 bases are TGCAGTGCTAGTTGGGACAGGGGAGCGTCTGGGGCCAACGTCCTGACTTTC. The encoded protein is CSASWDRGASGANVLTF.

This clonotype was counted many times. The V gene is TRBV14, the J gene TRBJ2-3; 9 bases line up with TRBD1. CDR1 and CDR2 from the germline V gene are SGHDN and FVKESK. Trimming at V came to 2 bases and at J to 4 bases, leaving 1 base not matched to a gene. The CDR3 totals 14 residues. The CDR3 protein is CASSQWTGADTQYF. In nucleotides, the CDR3 is TGTGCCAGCAGCCAATGGACAGGGGCAGATACGCAGTATTTT.

The J gene is TRBJ2-1, the V gene TRBV20-1; the match to TRBD1 covers 7 bases. The ends lost 0 bases at V and 0 bases at J; junction bases unmatched: 5. This CDR3 spans 16 amino acids. Germline CDR1 is DFQATT and CDR2 is SNEGSKA (reference sequence). The CDR3 region is CSARDRQGSSYNEQFF. The CDR3 DNA reads as TGCAGTGCTAGAGATCGACAGGGTAGCTCCTACAATGAGCAGTTCTTC.

In its sample, this clonotype was seen many times. The chain joins TRBV5-1 to TRBJ2-3; 8 bases are a match to TRBD2. V lost 0 bases to trimming and J lost 6 bases; unmatched junction nucleotides: 9. The CDR3 consists of 16 residues. Germline assignment: CDR1 SGHRS and CDR2 YFSETQ. The CDR3 sequence is CASSLVAGGRLDTQYF. CDR3 in DNA: TGCGCCAGCAGCTTGGTCGCGGGGGGTAGGCTGGATACGCAGTATTTT. The full variable domain, in which reference TRBV5-1 and TRBJ2-3 provide the parts outside the CDR3, is KAGVTQTPRYLIKTRGQQVTLSCSPISGHRSVSWYQQTPGQGLQFLFEYFSETQRNKGNFPGRFSGRQFSNSRSEMNVSTLELGDSALYLCASSLVAGGRLDTQYFGPGTRLTVL.

This clonotype has a handful of counts. This may arise from a read error, as a much more abundant clone is one base away. V gene TRBV9 combines with J gene TRBJ1-6, with D uncertain. Germline V CDR1 and CDR2: SGDLS, YYNGEE. CDR3 size: 14 residues. Trimming removed 4 bases from V and 8 bases from J, with 13 bases in between. The CDR3 sequence is CASSQVVSHSPLHF. CDR3 in DNA: TGTGCCAGCAGCCAAGTCGTCAGTCATTCACCCCTCCACTTT.

The chain joins TRBV7-2 to TRBJ2-1, with a weak D call TRBD1 (5 bases). This CDR3 is 16 amino acids long. Germline CDR1 and CDR2: SGHTA and FQGNSA. V was shortened by 4 bases and J by 2 bases, with 15 bases between the two germline ends. The CDR3 nucleotides read TGTGCCAGCAGCTACCAGCAGGGCGCAGCCTACAATGAGCAGTTCTTC. Protein product: CASSYQQGAAYNEQFF.

As concerns this clonotype: Germline and junction disagree at one end, which may indicate a read error. This chain uses TRBV27 with TRBJ1-6; D call uncertain. Germline CDR1 is MNHEY and CDR2 is SMNVEV (reference sequence). This CDR3 contains 17 residues. The CDR3 loop is CASSFAVQRTYNSPPHF. The CDR3 DNA reads as TGTGCCAGCAGTTTCGCGGTACAGCGCACCTATAATTCACCCCCCCACTTT.

As for this clonotype: Relative to the germline gene, one junction end is altered; a read error may explain this. The chain recombines TRBV13 with TRBJ2-5, with D unclear. From germline, CDR1 is PRHDT and CDR2 FYEKMQ (reference sequence). This CDR3 region has 12 residues. In DNA form, the CDR3 reads TGTGCCGGCAGCTTGACCGAAGAGACCCAGTACTTC. This encodes CAGSLTEETQYF.

This clonotype was picked up many times. CDR3: CASSLDGGTASSYEQYF. CDR3 DNA: TGTGCCAGCAGTCTCGACGGGGGGACCGCCAGCTCCTACGAGCAGTACTTC. This sequence joins TRBV6-5 and TRBJ2-7, with 7 bases fitting TRBD2. Germline V lookup: CDR1 MNHEY, CDR2 SVGAGI. The CDR3 contains 17 residues. V dropped 5 bases and J dropped 0; count of bases not matched to a gene: 13.

The V gene is TRBV5-5, the J gene TRBJ2-3; D is perhaps TRBD1 (5 bases). The CDR3 spans 16 residues. Per the germline V gene, CDR1 is SGHKS and CDR2 is YYEKEE (reference sequence). The V and J ends lost 0 bases and 0 bases respectively, with 11 bases between them. As DNA, the CDR3 is TGTGCCAGCAGCTTGGGGGGCAGTGCTAGCACAGATACGCAGTATTTT. Translated, it gives CASSLGGSASTDTQYF.

This rearrangement joins TRBV12-3 or TRBV12-4 to TRBJ2-3; the D is unclear. V gave up 3 bases and J gave up 4 bases, with 8 bases separating them. This CDR3 has 13 amino acids. The CDR3 reads CASSFFSADTQYF. The DNA of the CDR3 is TGTGCCAGCAGTTTCTTCAGCGCAGATACGCAGTATTTT.

This clonotype was picked up many times. The CDR3 region is CASSYRDMNTEAFF. CDR3 DNA sequence: TGTGCCAGTAGCTACCGGGACATGAACACTGAAGCTTTCTTT. The chain employs TRBV19 and TRBJ1-1, with D tentatively TRBD1 (6 bases). Germline V gives CDR1 LNHDA, CDR2 SQIVND (reference sequence). Trimming pared 6 bases from V and 0 bases from J, leaving 11 bases between. The CDR3 runs 14 residues.

The chain employs TRBV19 and TRBJ2-3; possibly TRBD2 for D (5 bases). This CDR3 is 13 amino acids long. Germline CDR1 reads LNHDA; CDR2 reads SQIVND (reference sequence). V dropped 11 bases and J dropped 2 bases, with 14 bases sitting between them. CDR3 DNA sequence: TGTGCCCTCCACGACGGGGACACAGATACGCAGTATTTT. Amino acids: CALHDGDTDTQYF.

This clonotype was picked up many times. This sequence joins TRBV2 and TRBJ2-7, with D possibly matching TRBD2 (5 bases). Between the trimmed V and J ends, which lost 6 bases and 7 bases, there was a span of 16 bases. CDR3 length equals 13 residues. CDR1 SNHLY and CDR2 FYNNEI come from the germline V gene. CDR3 DNA sequence: TGTGCCAGCAGAGGCGGCGAGGGCTGGGAGCAGTACTTC. This sequence encodes CASRGGEGWEQYF. Together with reference TRBV2 and TRBJ2-7, the CDR3 gives the full variable domain: EPEVTQTPSHQVTQMGQEVILRCVPISNHLYFYWYRQILGQKVEFLVSFYNNEISEKSEIFDDQFSVERPDGSNFTLKIRSTKLEDSAMYFCASRGGEGWEQYFGPGTRLTVT.

On this clonotype: The missing conserved phenylalanine or tryptophan at the end of this CDR3 makes a read error likely. The chain recombines TRBV5-4 with TRBJ1-1; D is unresolved. The V end was cut by 5 bases, the J end by 1 base, with 15 bases between. Looked up from germline, CDR1 is SGHNT and CDR2 is YYREEE (reference sequence). This CDR3 has 15 amino acids. The CDR3 DNA sequence: TGTGCCAGCAGGCAAGGGCCCGATTCGAACACTGAAGCTTTCTCT. Residues: CASRQGPDSNTEAFS.

This clonotype appeared a few times. This clone may be a read error of a much larger clone one base away. The gene calls are TRBV2 and TRBJ1-4; D remains ambiguous. V lost 10 bases, J lost 5 bases, and 17 bases lay in between. CDR3 size: 14 residues. From germline, CDR1 is SNHLY and CDR2 FYNNEI. CDR3 DNA: TGTGCCACTCAATGTGGAGTTTTAAATGAAAAACTGTTTTTT. This encodes CATQCGVLNEKLFF.

As for this clonotype: Because it lacks the conserved phenylalanine or tryptophan at the end, this CDR3 is likely a read error. The V and J genes are TRBV15 and TRBJ1-6, with 8 bases aligning to TRBD1. Germline V gene sequence: CDR1 LNHNV, CDR2 YYDKDF (reference sequence). V dropped 0 bases and J dropped 6; count of bases not matched to a gene: 7. The CDR3 is 17 residues long. CDR3 protein: CATSREAGGRINSPLHL. The CDR3 DNA reads TGTGCCACCAGCAGAGAGGCAGGGGGCCGGATTAATTCACCCCTCCACCTT.

In DNA form, the CDR3 reads TGCAGTGCTAGCTCACCAGGGGACGGATACAATGAGCAGTTCTTC. Protein sequence: CSASSPGDGYNEQFF. The chain carries TRBV20-1 and TRBJ2-1, with D perhaps matching TRBD1 (6 bases). CDR1 and CDR2 from the germline V gene are DFQATT and SNEGSKA (reference sequence). Between the trimmed V and J ends, which lost 3 bases and 4 bases, there was a span of 16 bases. The CDR3 has 15 amino acids.

The chain joins TRBV6-5 to TRBJ2-2; no definite D call. Germline CDR1 reads MNHEY; CDR2 reads SVGAGI. Trimming stripped 8 bases from V and 5 bases from J, with 9 bases between. This CDR3 region has 12 residues. CDR3 loop: CASGLGTGELFF. The CDR3 coding sequence is TGTGCCAGCGGTTTGGGAACCGGGGAGCTGTTTTTT.

The CDR3 coding sequence is TGCAGTGCTATCCCGCCAGACAGGGTCAGCTACGAGCAGTACTTC. Translation gives CSAIPPDRVSYEQYF. The rearrangement links TRBV20-1 to TRBJ2-7; 7 bases match TRBD1. Unmatched junction bases numbered 12, after V lost 4 bases and J lost 3 bases. CDR1 is DFQATT, CDR2 SNEGSKA, per germline (reference sequence). CDR3 length equals 15 residues.

The V and J genes are TRBV20-1 and TRBJ2-1; the D gene is possibly TRBD1 (6 bases). The V gene lost 4 bases and the J gene lost 3 bases, with 10 bases spanning the gap. The CDR3 is 13 residues long. Germline CDR1 is DFQATT and CDR2 is SNEGSKA (reference sequence). CDR3 nucleotide sequence: TGCAGTGCTACCGAGGGGGTCTACAATGAGCAGTTCTTC. Translating gives CSATEGVYNEQFF.

The rearrangement uses TRBV2 and TRBJ1-6, with D possibly matching TRBD1 (6 bases). In germline, CDR1 is SNHLY, CDR2 FYNNEI. V lost 8 bases to trimming and J lost 7 bases, with 12 bases between them. The CDR3 sequence is 13 residues long. In DNA form, the CDR3 reads TGTGCCAGCCTATGGCAGGGGAATTCACCCCTCCACTTT. This encodes CASLWQGNSPLHF. The full variable domain, in which reference TRBV2 and TRBJ1-6 provide the parts outside the CDR3, is EPEVTQTPSHQVTQMGQEVILRCVPISNHLYFYWYRQILGQKVEFLVSFYNNEISEKSEIFDDQFSVERPDGSNFTLKIRSTKLEDSAMYFCASLWQGNSPLHFGNGTRLTVT.

The chain is built from TRBV11-1 and TRBJ2-7, with TRBD2 matching 7 bases. The CDR3 spans 15 residues. Germline V gene lookup returns CDR1 SGHAT and CDR2 FQDESV (reference sequence). V shed 3 bases, J shed 4 bases, and the junction held 9 bases outside the gene matches. CDR3 bases: TGTGCCAGCAGCTTTACCGATACGGGGGGATACGAGCAGTACTTC. It encodes CASSFTDTGGYEQYF.

This rearrangement joins TRBV19 to TRBJ1-1, with D maybe TRBD1 (6 bases). This CDR3 has 13 residues. V shed 7 bases and J shed 6 bases, with 15 bases lying between them. CDR1 and CDR2 from the germline V gene are LNHDA and SQIVND (reference sequence). In DNA, the CDR3 is TGTGCCAGTACCCCTGGGGGGGCCGCTGAAGCTTTCTTT. It is translated as CASTPGGAAEAFF.

In its sample, this clonotype was seen many times. This chain links TRBV10-1 with TRBJ2-5; 8 bases align to TRBD1. Trimming at V came to 6 bases and at J to 5 bases, leaving 5 bases not matched to a gene. Germline CDR1 and CDR2: WNHNN and SYGVQD (reference sequence). CDR3 length: 13 amino acids. CDR3 in DNA: TGCGCCAGCAGGGACAGGGTCGAGGAGACCCAGTACTTC. Amino acids: CASRDRVEETQYF.